These 25 T cell receptor beta chains were sequenced from one sample in a study of blood T cells in healthy people across ages. Combining a sample-barcoded 5' primer with a J-beta primer mix, a second PCR ran for roughly 7 to 12 cycles. Via MiXCR, TCRdb re-called the 5' RACE reads, giving one row per CDR3 protein. The repertoire consists of hundreds of thousands of distinct CDR3 sequences, with less than 25% occurring once and the leading ten covering less than 9%. This sample was shared with a second study, whose subject was T cells of mothers and their children.

The sample comprised blood. These receptors originate from a boy under 18 in good health.

The rearrangement uses TRBV7-9 and TRBJ2-5; D assignment may be TRBD1 or TRBD2 (5 bases each). CDR1 SEHNR and CDR2 FQNEAQ come from the germline V gene (reference sequence). This CDR3 is 9 amino acids long. Trimming removed 11 bases from V and 9 bases from J, with 10 bases in between. Here the CDR3 reads CAQGEPQYF. The CDR3 DNA is TGTGCCCAAGGGGAGCCCCAGTACTTC.

The table lists this clonotype with a few counts. The gene calls are TRBV11-2 and TRBJ2-5, with 10 bases that match TRBD2. V lost 1 base, J lost 1 base, and 15 bases stayed unmatched. Germline CDR1 reads SGHAT; CDR2 reads FQNNGV. The CDR3 covers 20 residues. The CDR3 is CASSLVGLAGARELQETQYF. The DNA of the CDR3 is TGTGCCAGCAGCTTAGTTGGTCTAGCGGGGGCCCGAGAACTCCAAGAGACCCAGTACTTC.

There are a few counts of this clonotype. The chain recombines TRBV6-6 with TRBJ2-1; the match to TRBD2 covers 8 bases. The last part of the DNA fits TRBJ2-7 better; the J call may be wrong. Germline-derived CDR1 and CDR2 are MNHNY and SVGAGI (reference sequence). This CDR3 has 16 residues. The CDR3 DNA is TGTGCCAGCAGTTACGACGGGGGGGCTGTTTCCTACGAGCAGTACTTC. Amino acids: CASSYDGGAVSYEQYF.

This clonotype has at least ten counts. This chain joins TRBV3-1 and TRBJ2-1; D gene uncertain. Germline V gene lookup returns CDR1 LGHDT and CDR2 YNNKEL (reference sequence). V was trimmed by 6 bases and J by 6 bases, leaving 9 bases between them. The CDR3 has 12 amino acids. CDR3 protein: CASSFQGNEQFF. The CDR3 bases are TGTGCCAGCAGTTTTCAAGGCAATGAGCAGTTCTTC.

The CDR3 bases are TGTGCCAGCAGTTCGACAGTTAACTATGGCTACACCTTC. Translated: CASSSTVNYGYTF. J is TRBJ1-2 and V is TRBV12-3 or TRBV12-4; tentatively, D is TRBD1 (5 bases). The CDR3 has 13 residues. Trimming took 4 bases from V and 1 from J, leaving 7 bases between them.

The J gene is TRBJ1-1, the V gene TRBV7-9; possible D gene TRBD1, 5 bases. The CDR3 consists of 15 residues. V gave up 5 bases and J gave up 1 base, with 14 bases separating them. The germline V gene has CDR1 SEHNR and CDR2 FQNEAQ (reference sequence). CDR3 nucleotide sequence: TGTGCCAGCAGCACAGAGGGACTCTCGAACACTGAAGCTTTCTTT. It yields the protein CASSTEGLSNTEAFF.

The sample holds a few counts of this clonotype. The chain combines TRBV30 with TRBJ1-4; no reliable D call. CDR3 length: 12 amino acids. The V and J ends lost 1 base and 8 bases respectively, with 8 bases between them. CDR1 and CDR2 from the germline V gene are GTSNPN and SVGIG (reference sequence). This CDR3 is CAWSGMREKLFF. For the CDR3, the DNA is TGTGCCTGGAGTGGGATGAGGGAAAAACTGTTTTTT.

This clonotype appeared a few times. CDR3 protein: CASARGYSYNEQFF. The DNA of the CDR3 is TGTGCCAGCGCCCGGGGTTACTCCTACAATGAGCAGTTCTTC. V gene TRBV6-6 combines with J gene TRBJ2-1; tentative D call: TRBD2 (5 bases). CDR1 is MNHNY and CDR2 is SVGAGI in the germline V gene (reference sequence). The V end lost 8 bases, the J end lost 0 bases, and 11 bases lay between the germline ends. The CDR3 contains 14 residues.

This chain connects TRBV19 to TRBJ1-1; D is ambiguous. This CDR3 region has 13 residues. The V end was cut by 9 bases, the J end by 1 base, with 12 bases between. Germline lookup yields CDR1 LNHDA and CDR2 SQIVND (reference sequence). CDR3 loop: CASRFQTNTEAFF. The CDR3 coding sequence is TGTGCCAGCCGTTTCCAGACGAACACTGAAGCTTTCTTT.

This clonotype appeared a few times. This chain links TRBV29-1 with TRBJ2-6; D is possibly TRBD1 or TRBD2 (5 bases each). Per the germline V gene, CDR1 is SQVTM and CDR2 is ANQGSEA. The CDR3 runs to 13 residues. Between the trimmed V and J ends, which lost 6 bases and 0 bases, there was a span of 6 bases. CDR3 amino acids: CSVGDSGANVLTF. CDR3 DNA sequence: TGCAGCGTGGGGGACTCTGGGGCCAACGTCCTGACTTTC.

The table lists this clonotype with a few counts. The rearrangement joins TRBV10-3 to TRBJ2-7; 8 positions agree with TRBD2. The CDR3 length is 16 residues. Germline V CDR1 and CDR2: ENHRY, SYGVKD. V shed 3 bases, J shed 3 bases, and the junction held 10 bases outside the gene matches. CDR3 nucleotide sequence: TGTGCCATCAGTGATCAGAATAGCGGGGCTTTCTACGAGCAGTACTTC. Residues: CAISDQNSGAFYEQYF.

The V and J genes are TRBV4-3 and TRBJ2-3; 10 bases agree with TRBD2. Germline lookup yields CDR1 LGHNA and CDR2 YSLEER. This CDR3 contains 16 residues. The trim removed 4 bases at V and 2 bases at J, leaving 6 bases unmatched. For the CDR3, the DNA is TGCGCCAGCAGCCCCACCCTAGCGGGAGACACAGATACGCAGTATTTT. Its translation is CASSPTLAGDTDTQYF.

This clonotype was picked up many times. J is TRBJ2-5 and V is TRBV12-3 or TRBV12-4, with D maybe TRBD2 (6 bases). V lost 3 bases and J lost 3, with 17 bases in between. The CDR3 consists of 16 residues. CDR3 DNA sequence: TGTGCCAGCAGTTTCGCAACGGGAGAGAGGGAAGAGACCCAGTACTTC. Amino acids: CASSFATGEREETQYF.

This clonotype has just a few counts. The chain couples TRBV20-1 to TRBJ2-7; TRBD1 is a possible D gene (6 bases). The V gene lost 1 base and the J gene lost 0 bases, with 10 bases spanning the gap. Germline CDR1 DFQATT, CDR2 SNEGSKA (reference sequence). The CDR3 consists of 14 residues. CDR3 bases: TGCAGTGCTAGAGTGGGGGACAACTCCTACGAGCAGTACTTC. Its translation is CSARVGDNSYEQYF.

The chain uses TRBV28 and TRBJ2-5; perhaps TRBD1 as D (5 bases). The J call could be wrong; TRBJ2-7 is a better fit for the DNA end. The length of the CDR3 is 14 residues. Germline V CDR1 and CDR2: MDHEN, SYDVKM. This CDR3 is CASSLGARTYEQYF. DNA of the CDR3: TGTGCCAGCAGTTTAGGGGCACGGACCTACGAGCAGTACTTC.

The V and J genes are TRBV20-1 and TRBJ1-2; D ambiguous. Germline CDR1 reads DFQATT; CDR2 reads SNEGSKA (reference sequence). The CDR3 has 12 amino acids. V was cut by 5 bases and J by 4 bases, with 11 bases left in between. The DNA for the CDR3 is TGCAGTGCTTTAACACCTCGCTATGGCTACACCTTC. Its protein product is CSALTPRYGYTF.

The chain employs TRBV6-4 and TRBJ2-2; 11 bases match TRBD2. The germline V gene has CDR1 MRHNA and CDR2 SNTAGT. V was pared by 0 bases and J by 5 bases, with 5 bases of the junction left unmatched. There are 17 residues in the CDR3. CDR3 region: CASSDSTSGSETGELFF. The CDR3 DNA reads TGTGCCAGCAGTGACTCCACTAGCGGGAGTGAAACCGGGGAGCTGTTTTTT.

A single count supports this clonotype. This sequence joins TRBV4-2 and TRBJ2-7; 12 bases align to TRBD2. The V and J ends lost 3 bases and 6 bases, in that order; junction bases with no gene match: 9. The CDR3 sequence is 16 residues long. Germline values: CDR1 LGHNA, CDR2 YNFKEQ. The CDR3 coding sequence is TGTGCCAGCAGCCATTCTCCACTAGCGGGGGGAAGCGAGCAGTACTTC. Its translation is CASSHSPLAGGSEQYF.

The rearrangement uses TRBV7-8 and TRBJ2-4; D call uncertain. CDR1 is SGHVS and CDR2 is FQNEAQ in the germline V gene. Trimming took 1 base from V and 8 from J, leaving 15 bases between them. The CDR3 is 15 residues long. The CDR3 is CASSLVGPPEDIQYF. Written as DNA, the CDR3 is TGTGCCAGCAGCTTAGTTGGGCCCCCCGAGGACATTCAGTACTTC.

The chain joins TRBV5-1 to TRBJ2-1, with 8 bases identical to TRBD1. V dropped 0 bases and J dropped 6; count of bases not matched to a gene: 5. This CDR3 contains 15 residues. Germline CDR1 reads SGHRS; CDR2 reads YFSETQ. CDR3: CASSLDVRGLNEQFF. Written as DNA, the CDR3 is TGCGCCAGCAGCTTGGATGTCAGGGGGCTCAATGAGCAGTTCTTC.

The chain employs TRBV7-2 and TRBJ1-5; D is ambiguous. There are 16 residues in the CDR3. The V and J ends lost 1 base and 0 bases respectively, with 10 bases between them. Germline V gene data show CDR1 as SGHTA and CDR2 as FQGNSA. The CDR3 here is CASSLGPAYSNQPQHF. The CDR3 DNA is TGTGCCAGCAGCTTAGGCCCCGCCTATAGCAATCAGCCCCAGCATTTT. The variable domain in full, with the rest retrieved from reference TRBV7-2 and TRBJ1-5, is GAGVSQSPSNKVTEKGKDVELRCDPISGHTALYWYRQSLGQGLEFLIYFQGNSAPDKSGLPSDRFSAERTGGSVSTLTIQRTQQEDSAVYLCASSLGPAYSNQPQHFGDGTRLSIL.

This clonotype was found a few times. The chain joins TRBV27 to TRBJ1-6, with a weak D call TRBD1 (5 bases). The CDR3 extends over 14 amino acids. Trimming removed 3 bases from V and 14 bases from J, with 17 bases in between. The V gene's germline CDR1 is MNHEY and CDR2 SMNVEV (reference sequence). The CDR3 protein is CASSFVGLSPTLHF. For the CDR3, the DNA is TGTGCCAGCAGTTTTGTGGGGCTTTCACCGACCCTCCACTTT.

The V gene is TRBV28, the J gene TRBJ2-5, with 8 bases that match TRBD1. Germline V gives CDR1 MDHEN, CDR2 SYDVKM. The CDR3 loop spans 13 amino acids. The junction had 8 bases not matched to a gene; V was cut back by 10 bases and J by 4 bases. DNA for the CDR3: TGTGCCACCCAAGACAGGGGCAGAGAGACCCAGTACTTC. This gives the protein CATQDRGRETQYF.

As regards this clonotype: One end of the junction varies from germline; a read error may be responsible. The chain combines TRBV6-1 with TRBJ2-1; D is possibly TRBD1 (7 bases). The CDR3 length is 15 residues. CDR1 is MNHNS, CDR2 SASEGT, per germline. CDR3 nucleotide sequence: TGTGCCAGCAGCGAAGGCTTTGGAGGGGGCGGTGAGCAGTTCTTC. It specifies CASSEGFGGGGEQFF.

The chain combines TRBV27 with TRBJ1-6; TRBD1 is a possible D gene (5 bases). Germline V lookup: CDR1 MNHEY, CDR2 SMNVEV (reference sequence). Trimming removed 5 bases from V and 9 bases from J, with 17 bases in between. The CDR3 is made up of 15 amino acids. The DNA of the CDR3 is TGTGCCAGCAGTCCCGAGGTCAGGGTCCGTTCACCCCTCCACTTT. Translation: CASSPEVRVRSPLHF.